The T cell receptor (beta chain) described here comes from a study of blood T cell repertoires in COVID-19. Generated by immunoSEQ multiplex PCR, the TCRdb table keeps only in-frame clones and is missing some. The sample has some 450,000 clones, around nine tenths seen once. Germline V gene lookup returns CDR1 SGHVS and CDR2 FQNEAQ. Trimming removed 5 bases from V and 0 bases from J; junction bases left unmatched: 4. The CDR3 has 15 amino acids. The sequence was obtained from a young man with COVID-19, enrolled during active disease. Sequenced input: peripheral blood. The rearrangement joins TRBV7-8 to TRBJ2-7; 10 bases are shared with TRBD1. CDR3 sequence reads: CASSRTGGSSYEQYF. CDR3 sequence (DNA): TGTGCCAGCAGCCGGACAGGGGGAAGCTCCTACGAGCAGTACTTC.